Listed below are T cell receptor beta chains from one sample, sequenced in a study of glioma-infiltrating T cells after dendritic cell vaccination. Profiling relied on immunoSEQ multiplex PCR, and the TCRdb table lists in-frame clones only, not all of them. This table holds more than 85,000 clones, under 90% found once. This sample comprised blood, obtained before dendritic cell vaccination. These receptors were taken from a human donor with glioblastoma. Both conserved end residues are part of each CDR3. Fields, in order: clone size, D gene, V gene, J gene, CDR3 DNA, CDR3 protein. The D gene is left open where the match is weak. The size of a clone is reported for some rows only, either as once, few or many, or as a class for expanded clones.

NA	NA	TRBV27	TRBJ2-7	TGTGCCAGCTCCTCCGGGGGCTCCTACGAGCAGTACTTC	CASSSGGSYEQYF
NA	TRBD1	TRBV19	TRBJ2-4	TGTGCCAGTAGTATCCTCCACCCAGGGGGCGCCGGGTCCAAAAACATTCAGTACTTC	CASSILHPGGAGSKNIQYF
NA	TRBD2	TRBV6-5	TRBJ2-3	TGTGCCAGCAGTTACTCAACTAGCGGGACTACGCAGTATTTT	CASSYSTSGTTQYF
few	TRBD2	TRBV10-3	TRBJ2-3	TGTGCCATCAGTGAGTCGTTAGCGGGGAGCACAGATACGCAGTATTTT	CAISESLAGSTDTQYF
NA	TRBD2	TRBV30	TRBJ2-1	TGTGCCTGGATAGGTCCTAAGGCTAGCGGGAGGGAGAGCTCCTACAATGAGCAGTTCTTC	CAWIGPKASGRESSYNEQFF
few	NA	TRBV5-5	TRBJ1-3	TGTGCCAGCAGCTTTAACAGCAACCCTGGAAACACCATATATTTT	CASSFNSNPGNTIYF
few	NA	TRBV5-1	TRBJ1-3	TGCGCCAGCAGCCCCGCCGGGGGGGCAAACACCATATATTTT	CASSPAGGANTIYF
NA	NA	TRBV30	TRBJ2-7	TGTGCCTGGGAGGGGGGGATCGAGCAGTACTTC	CAWEGGIEQYF
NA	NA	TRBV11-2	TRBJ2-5	TGTGCCAGCAGTTTGGAGTGGGAGACCCAGTACTTC	CASSLEWETQYF
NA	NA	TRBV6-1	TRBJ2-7	TGTGCCAGCAGTGAAGGGGCAGATACCTACGAGCAGTACTTC	CASSEGADTYEQYF
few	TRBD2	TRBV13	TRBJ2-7	TGTGCCAGCAGCGGGACTAGCGGGAGGGCCGGCGAGCAGTACTTC	CASSGTSGRAGEQYF
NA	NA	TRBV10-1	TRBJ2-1	TGCGCCAGCAGTGAGTCTTCCGGGAATGAGCAGTTCTTC	CASSESSGNEQFF